This T cell receptor beta chain comes out of a study of cytomegalovirus exposure and HLA in healthy donors. This CDR3 is 15 amino acids long. Germline assignment: CDR1 LNHDA and CDR2 SQIVND (reference sequence). The V end was cut by 1 base, the J end by 4 bases, with 13 bases between. The PCR employed 60 Vbeta primers together with 13 Jbeta primers. In the authors' workflow: Approximately 11 million of the about 80 million unique TCR beta chains counted in a later analysis were shared. Measured with immunoSEQ multiplex PCR; TCRdb has only the in-frame clones, and not every one. The DNA gave D and trimming, while V, J and clone size come from that table. The sample shows hundreds of thousands of clones, roughly 84% of them seen only once. In regard to this clone: Its antigen is not identified.

Findings and limits, study-wide: Prior analysis indicated that the majority of TCR beta V segments exhibited productivity approximately 90% or approximately 30% of the time. Later analysis indicated greater clonal expansion among HLA-associated TCR beta chains than among equally common other chains. Excluded were some V segments that proved indistinguishable, including TRBV6-2 and TRBV6-3.

This clonotype was obtained from a boy under 10 years old in good health and CMV-seronegative. The J gene is TRBJ1-2, the V gene TRBV19; a possible D gene is TRBD1 (6 bases). The sequencing input was PBMCs. The CDR3 loop reads CASSIGPGEIYGYTF. CDR3 bases: TGTGCCAGTAGTATAGGACCAGGGGAAATCTATGGCTACACCTTC.